This TCR beta chain was identified in a study of shared clonotypes between healthy human individuals. In regard to this clone: As yet, its antigen is unknown.

Original handling: ImmunoSEQ yielded junction-only sequences lacking quality scores, so filtering differed. Assay used: immunoSEQ multiplex PCR; TCRdb lists only in-frame clones, some missing. The V and J calls and the clone size are those of that table, but D and trimming were determined from the DNA. The sample carries a few million clones, more than 85% recorded once. Findings and limits, study-wide: Around 5% was the fraction of naive CD4 clonotypes found shared across several donors. Compared with memory subsets, naive subsets generally had larger estimated richness.

A CD45RA+ naive subset and a CD45RA-negative memory subset were split from CD4+ cells. The germline gives CDR1 LNHDA, CDR2 SQIVND (reference sequence). The J segment lost 3 bases and the V segment lost 7 bases, leaving 5 bases of the junction unmatched. The length of the CDR3 is 15 residues. The specimen sequenced was naive CD4+ T cells from PBMCs. Subset indicated: CD45RA+ positively selected. The TCR was taken from a man younger than 35 in good health. Some clones in this sample may be carry-over from other donors' samples. The V and J genes are TRBV19 and TRBJ2-1; the match to TRBD2 covers 11 bases. CDR3 coding DNA: TGTGCCAGTACTGCTGGGACTAGCGGCTACAATGAGCAGTTCTTC. Translation gives CASTAGTSGYNEQFF.